This T cell receptor beta chain was obtained from a study of breast tumors, draining lymph nodes, adjacent tissues. TCRdb redid the calling of the multiplex PCR reads with MiXCR, one entry per CDR3 protein. This table has about 180,000 distinct CDR3 sequences, approximately 30% appearing once. V shed 6 bases and J 3 bases; nucleotides not matched to a gene: 14. This CDR3 contains 16 residues. Per germline, CDR1 DFQATT and CDR2 SNEGSKA (reference sequence). The lymph nodes were axillary draining lymph nodes from breast cancer patients. Sequencing was done on a sample of axillary lymph node tissue. This rearrangement joins TRBV20-1 to TRBJ2-1; the match to TRBD2 covers 7 bases. This TCR was sampled from a female donor with breast cancer. Some clones in this sample may be carry-over from other donors' samples. CDR3 DNA: TGCAGTGCCAATGACCCGACTAGCTCGTACTACAATGAGCAGTTCTTC. As protein: CSANDPTSSYYNEQFF.